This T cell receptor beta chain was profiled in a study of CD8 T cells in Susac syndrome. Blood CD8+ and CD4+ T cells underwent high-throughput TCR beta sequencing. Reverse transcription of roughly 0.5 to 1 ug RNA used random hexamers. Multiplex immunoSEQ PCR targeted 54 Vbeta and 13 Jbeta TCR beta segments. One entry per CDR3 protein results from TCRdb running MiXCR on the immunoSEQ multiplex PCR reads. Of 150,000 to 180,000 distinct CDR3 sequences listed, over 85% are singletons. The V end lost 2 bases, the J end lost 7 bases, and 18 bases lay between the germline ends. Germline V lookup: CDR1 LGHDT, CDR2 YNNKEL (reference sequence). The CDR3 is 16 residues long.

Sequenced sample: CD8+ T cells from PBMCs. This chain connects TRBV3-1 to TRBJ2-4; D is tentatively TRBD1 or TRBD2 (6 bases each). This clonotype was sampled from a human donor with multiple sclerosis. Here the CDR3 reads CASSQPGGGDQNIQYF. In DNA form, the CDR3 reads TGTGCCAGCAGCCAACCCGGAGGGGGTGACCAGAACATTCAGTACTTC.